These 24 T cell receptor beta chains originate from one sample sequenced in a study of graft-versus-host responses after intestinal transplantation. Clones were sequenced by immunoSEQ multiplex PCR, and TCRdb holds only the in-frame ones, with some missing. Among about 93,000 clones listed, 90% to 95% were seen once. For these receptors, no antigen is known. This material consisted of unstimulated CD8+ T cells sorted from spleen or lymph node cells, taken before intestinal transplant. These receptors all stem from a human donor who received an intestinal transplant.

The chain uses TRBV19 and TRBJ1-2; the D is unclear. There are 13 residues in the CDR3. Trimming stripped 5 bases from V and 8 bases from J, with 15 bases between. Germline lookup yields CDR1 LNHDA and CDR2 SQIVND (reference sequence). The CDR3 DNA sequence: TGTGCCAGTAGTCCCGGTGGCGGCGACGGCTACACCTTC. Translation: CASSPGGGDGYTF.

This chain joins TRBV9 and TRBJ2-2, with D perhaps TRBD2 (6 bases). CDR3 length: 14 amino acids. CDR1 and CDR2 (germline): SGDLS, YYNGEE. The V gene lost 5 bases and the J gene lost 4 bases, with 12 bases spanning the gap. The CDR3 reads CASRWGVGTGELFF. The CDR3 DNA sequence: TGTGCCAGCAGGTGGGGGGTAGGCACCGGGGAGCTGTTTTTT.

The chain carries TRBV5-5 and TRBJ1-5, with D uncertain. The CDR3 consists of 17 residues. V shed 5 bases and J shed 0 bases, with 18 bases lying between them. Germline V gene sequence: CDR1 SGHKS, CDR2 YYEKEE (reference sequence). CDR3 sequence (DNA): TGTGCCAGCAGTCCACGGCCGCGGACTTATAGCAATCAGCCCCAGCATTTT. As protein: CASSPRPRTYSNQPQHF.

CDR3 DNA: TGTGCCAGCAGCGGGGGACAATCGAACACTGAAGCTTTCTTT. This sequence encodes CASSGGQSNTEAFF. The J gene is TRBJ1-1, the V gene TRBV11-2; a weak D match, TRBD1 (6 bases). The CDR3 length is 14 residues. Germline loops: CDR1 SGHAT, CDR2 FQNNGV. Trimming pared 5 bases from V and 1 base from J, leaving 11 bases between.

The rearrangement joins TRBV5-6 to TRBJ1-1, with D unclear. Between the trimmed V and J ends, which lost 7 bases and 3 bases, there was a span of 16 bases. This CDR3 comprises 14 residues. The germline V gene encodes CDR1 SGHDT and CDR2 YYEEEE. CDR3 residues: CASFSGGSYTEAFF. CDR3 DNA: TGTGCCAGCTTCTCTGGAGGCTCGTACACTGAAGCTTTCTTT.

This chain links TRBV29-1 with TRBJ2-1; 11 positions match TRBD2. This CDR3 contains 15 residues. Per the germline V gene, CDR1 is SQVTM and CDR2 is ANQGSEA. V was clipped by 7 bases and J by 8 bases; unmatched bases: 13. The CDR3 sequence is CSGVRGIAGGYEQFF. DNA of the CDR3: TGCAGCGGCGTTCGGGGAATAGCGGGAGGGTATGAGCAGTTCTTC.

The V call is TRBV9, the J call TRBJ2-7; 7 nucleotides line up with TRBD1. The CDR3 consists of 14 residues. The germline V gene encodes CDR1 SGDLS and CDR2 YYNGEE. Trimming cost V 4 bases and J 1 base; bases outside gene matches: 5. CDR3 loop: CASSMTGSSYEQYF. CDR3 nucleotide sequence: TGTGCCAGCAGCATGACAGGGTCTTCCTACGAGCAGTACTTC.

The J gene is TRBJ2-6, the V gene TRBV9, with 7 bases fitting TRBD1. This CDR3 is 19 amino acids long. The V segment lost 0 bases and the J segment 0 bases; nucleotides outside the gene matches: 9. From germline, CDR1 is SGDLS and CDR2 YYNGEE. For the CDR3, the DNA is TGTGCCAGCAGCGTAGGGCGATACAGGGGCGCCTCTGGGGCCAACGTCCTGACTTTC. Its translation is CASSVGRYRGASGANVLTF. The variable domain in full, with the rest retrieved from reference TRBV9 and TRBJ2-6, is DSGVTQTPKHLITATGQRVTLRCSPRSGDLSVYWYQQSLDQGLQFLIQYYNGEERAKGNILERFSAQQFPDLHSELNLSSLELGDSALYFCASSVGRYRGASGANVLTFGAGSRLTVL.

The genes are TRBV5-1 and TRBJ2-5, with D uncertain. This CDR3 comprises 18 residues. Germline loops: CDR1 SGHRS, CDR2 YFSETQ. Trimming took 5 bases from V and 5 from J, leaving 28 bases between them. CDR3 residues: CASRWMTSTLGSGETQYF. The CDR3 DNA is TGCGCCAGCAGATGGATGACAAGTACCCTCGGCAGTGGGGAGACCCAGTACTTC.

This sequence joins TRBV6-5 and TRBJ1-2; 9 bases match TRBD1. V was pared by 2 bases and J by 4 bases, with 8 bases of the junction left unmatched. The CDR3 spans 16 residues. Germline loops: CDR1 MNHEY, CDR2 SVGAGI. The CDR3: CASSYVDGQGIYGYTF. CDR3 nucleotide sequence: TGTGCCAGCAGTTACGTGGATGGACAGGGGATCTATGGCTACACCTTC.

The rearrangement links TRBV4-2 to TRBJ2-7, with a weak D call TRBD1 (6 bases). CDR1 and CDR2 (germline): LGHNA, YNFKEQ. The germline V and J ends were trimmed by 3 bases and 5 bases, with 23 bases remaining between them. This CDR3 is built from 17 residues. The CDR3 DNA reads as TGTGCCAGCAGCCAGGACAAACAGGGTCCCTTACGGAACGAGCAGTACTTC. Translated: CASSQDKQGPLRNEQYF.

The genes are TRBV11-2 and TRBJ2-7; TRBD1 agrees at 8 bases. Germline V gene data show CDR1 as SGHAT and CDR2 as FQNNGV. The CDR3 is 14 amino acids. Trimming at V came to 3 bases and at J to 3 bases, leaving 4 bases not matched to a gene. CDR3 coding DNA: TGTGCCAGCAGCTTCGACAGGGGCCTCTACGAGCAGTACTTC. Encoded protein: CASSFDRGLYEQYF.

The gene calls are TRBV29-1 and TRBJ2-3; the D gene is possibly TRBD2 (6 bases). Germline lookup yields CDR1 SQVTM and CDR2 ANQGSEA. V lost 2 bases and J 0 bases, leaving 12 bases between the germline ends. The CDR3 length is 15 residues. The CDR3 bases are TGCAGCGTTGAATTAGCGGATACTAGCACAGATACGCAGTATTTT. This sequence encodes CSVELADTSTDTQYF.

This chain links TRBV19 with TRBJ1-1; 10 bases map to TRBD1. The CDR3 extends over 14 amino acids. V lost 5 bases and J lost 4; bases outside the gene matches: 4. CDR1 and CDR2 from the germline V gene are LNHDA and SQIVND (reference sequence). CDR3 loop: CASSAGQGLTEAFF. The DNA of the CDR3 is TGTGCCAGTAGTGCGGGACAGGGGCTCACTGAAGCTTTCTTT. The variable domain in full, completed from reference TRBV19 and TRBJ1-1, reads DGGITQSPKYLFRKEGQNVTLSCEQNLNHDAMYWYRQDPGQGLRLIYYSQIVNDFQKGDIAEGYSVSREKKESFPLTVTSAQKNPTAFYLCASSAGQGLTEAFFGQGTRLTVV.

The count of this clone is one. The chain joins TRBV5-5 to TRBJ1-5; 9 nucleotides match TRBD1. The V gene's germline CDR1 is SGHKS and CDR2 YYEKEE (reference sequence). Unmatched junction bases numbered 3, after V lost 4 bases and J lost 1 base. This CDR3 spans 15 amino acids. CDR3 loop: CASSPGTGSNQPQHF. DNA of the CDR3: TGTGCCAGCAGCCCCGGGACAGGGAGCAATCAGCCCCAGCATTTT. Drawing the rest from reference TRBV5-5 and TRBJ1-5, the complete variable domain is DAGVTQSPTHLIKTRGQQVTLRCSPISGHKSVSWYQQVLGQGPQFIFQYYEKEERGRGNFPDRFSARQFPNYSSELNVNALLLGDSALYLCASSPGTGSNQPQHFGDGTRLSIL.

In this sample, this clone turned up once. This rearrangement joins TRBV6-5 to TRBJ2-1; D unclear. CDR1 MNHEY and CDR2 SVGAGI come from the germline V gene. The V and J ends lost 4 bases and 8 bases respectively, with 18 bases between them. The CDR3 contains 15 residues. CDR3 bases: TGTGCCAGCAGTTCCCTCGGTCTGTCGGGTGATGAGCAGTTCTTC. It encodes CASSSLGLSGDEQFF.

This rearrangement joins TRBV2 to TRBJ2-7, with D maybe TRBD1 (6 bases). The V end lost 8 bases, the J end lost 0 bases, and 14 bases lay between the germline ends. Germline loops: CDR1 SNHLY, CDR2 FYNNEI. The CDR3 runs 14 residues. The CDR3 nucleotides read TGTGCCAGCTCCGGCGAGGACAGCTCCTACGAGCAGTACTTC. Translating it yields CASSGEDSSYEQYF.

The V and J genes are TRBV6-1 and TRBJ1-5; the D is unclear. CDR1 MNHNS and CDR2 SASEGT come from the germline V gene. V dropped 5 bases and J dropped 11 bases, with 10 bases sitting between them. The CDR3 covers 11 residues. The CDR3 loop reads CASSIYGAQHF. The DNA for the CDR3 is TGTGCCAGCAGTATTTACGGGGCCCAGCATTTT.

In DNA form, the CDR3 reads TGTGCCAGCAGGGGTACCGGGACTAGCCCCTACAATGAGCAGTTCTTC. This translates into CASRGTGTSPYNEQFF. The J gene is TRBJ2-1, the V gene TRBV4-2; 9 positions match TRBD2. With V trimmed by 6 bases and J by 2 bases, 8 bases remained unmatched. Germline values: CDR1 LGHNA, CDR2 YNFKEQ. This CDR3 spans 16 amino acids.

V gene TRBV29-1 combines with J gene TRBJ1-1, with D perhaps matching TRBD1 (6 bases). This CDR3 region has 12 residues. The germline V gene encodes CDR1 SQVTM and CDR2 ANQGSEA. The germline V and J ends were trimmed by 7 bases and 1 base, with 10 bases remaining between them. This CDR3 reads CSASTGNTEAFF. The CDR3 bases are TGCAGCGCCTCGACAGGGAACACTGAAGCTTTCTTT.

For the CDR3, the DNA is TGTGCCAGCAGTTCAAGGACTAGCGGGTTTCAAGAGACCCAGTACTTC. This codes for CASSSRTSGFQETQYF. V usage is TRBV28 and J usage is TRBJ2-5, with 11 nucleotides matching TRBD2. The V segment lost 4 bases and the J segment 2 bases; nucleotides outside the gene matches: 6. This CDR3 has 16 amino acids. The V gene's germline CDR1 is MDHEN and CDR2 SYDVKM.

The V and J genes are TRBV5-1 and TRBJ2-7; unclear D gene. Germline values: CDR1 SGHRS, CDR2 YFSETQ. The CDR3 consists of 13 residues. V was clipped by 0 bases and J by 4 bases, with 8 bases between them. DNA for the CDR3: TGCGCCAGCAGCTTGGGACTCACGTACGAGCAGTACTTC. It is translated as CASSLGLTYEQYF.

The chain recombines TRBV7-9 with TRBJ2-1, with 12 bases that match TRBD2. The CDR3 totals 15 residues. Looked up from germline, CDR1 is SEHNR and CDR2 is FQNEAQ (reference sequence). V was clipped by 5 bases and J by 8 bases; unmatched bases: 7. The CDR3 here is CASSLRLAGEDEQFF. For the CDR3, the DNA is TGTGCCAGCAGCCTGCGACTAGCGGGAGAGGATGAGCAGTTCTTC.

The chain links TRBV12-5 to TRBJ1-1; maybe TRBD1 (5 bases). Per the germline V gene, CDR1 is LGHNT and CDR2 is FRNRAP. The CDR3 extends over 14 amino acids. V was clipped by 3 bases and J by 5 bases, with 13 bases between them. The CDR3 DNA is TGTGCTAGTGGTTTACCAGGGCGGGGAACTGAAGCTTTCTTT. This translates into CASGLPGRGTEAFF.